This TCR beta chain was identified in a study of blood T cell repertoires in COVID-19. Turning to the study itself: Researchers got acute and convalescent COVID-19 samples from the United States, Italy and Spain. Sources were T cells, B-cell-depleted T cells, or PBMCs; the material itself was cDNA or gDNA.

CDR3 length: 16 residues. In germline, CDR1 is PRHDT, CDR2 FYEKMQ (reference sequence). V lost 0 bases to trimming and J lost 0 bases, with 11 bases between them. A single count supports this clone. Under the authors' procedure: Estimation of nucleated cell counts relied on the amplification of reference gene primers. TCRdb's copy holds only in-frame clones and misses some; the assay was immunoSEQ multiplex PCR. From that table come the V and J calls and clone size; the DNA was used to work out D and trimming. Here the sample spans 55,000 to 70,000 clones, about 85% being singletons. The chain couples TRBV13 to TRBJ1-1; D is ambiguous. Specimen: peripheral blood. This clonotype was obtained from a woman older than 75 with acute or convalescent COVID-19. In DNA form, the CDR3 reads TGTGCCAGCAGCTTAGGCCGGGGAAACATGAACACTGAAGCTTTCTTT. Its protein product is CASSLGRGNMNTEAFF.